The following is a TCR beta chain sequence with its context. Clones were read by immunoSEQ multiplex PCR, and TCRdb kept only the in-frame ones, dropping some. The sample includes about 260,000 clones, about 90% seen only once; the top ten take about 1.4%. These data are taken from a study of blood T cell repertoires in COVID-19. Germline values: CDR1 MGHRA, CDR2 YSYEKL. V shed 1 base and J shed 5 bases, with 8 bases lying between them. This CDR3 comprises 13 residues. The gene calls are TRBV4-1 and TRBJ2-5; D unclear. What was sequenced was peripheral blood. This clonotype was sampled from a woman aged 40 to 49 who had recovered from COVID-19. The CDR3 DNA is TGCGCCAGCAGCCAAGTAATGTTGGAGACCCAGTACTTC. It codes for CASSQVMLETQYF.